This entry is about one TCR beta chain. This sample is drawn from a study of CD8 T cells in ankylosing spondylitis. This CDR3 is built from 12 residues. In germline, CDR1 is LGHNT, CDR2 FRNRAP. V was pared by 1 base and J by 5 bases, with 3 bases between. Each CDR3 protein gets one entry after TCRdb re-called the 5' RACE reads with MiXCR. Counted here are 250,000 to 300,000 distinct CDR3 sequences, 20% occurring once; the ten biggest clones make up 7.8%. The specimen sequenced was blood, either unsorted or a sorted T cell fraction (not recorded which). This sequence was found in a male donor with ankylosing spondylitis or in good health (not recorded which). The V call is TRBV12-5, the J call TRBJ1-5; D is unresolved. The CDR3 is CASGLGDQPQHF. CDR3 DNA sequence: TGTGCTAGTGGTTTGGGGGATCAGCCCCAGCATTTT.